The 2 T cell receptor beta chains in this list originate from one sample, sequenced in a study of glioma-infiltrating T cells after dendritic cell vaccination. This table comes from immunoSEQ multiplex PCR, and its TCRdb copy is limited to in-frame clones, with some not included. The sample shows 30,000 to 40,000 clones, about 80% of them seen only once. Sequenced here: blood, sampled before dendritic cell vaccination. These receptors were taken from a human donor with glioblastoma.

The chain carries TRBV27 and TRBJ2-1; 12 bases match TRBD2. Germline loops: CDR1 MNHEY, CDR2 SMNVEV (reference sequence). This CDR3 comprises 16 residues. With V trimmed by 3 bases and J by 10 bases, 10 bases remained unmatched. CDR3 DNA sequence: TGTGCCAGCAGTTTCCTGCTAGCGGGGGGGCTTGGCGAGCAGTTCTTC. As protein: CASSFLLAGGLGEQFF.

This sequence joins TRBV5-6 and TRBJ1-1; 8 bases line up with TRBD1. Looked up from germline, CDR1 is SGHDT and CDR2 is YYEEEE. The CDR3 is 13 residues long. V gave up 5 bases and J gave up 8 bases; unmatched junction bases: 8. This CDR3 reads CASRKDRVGEAFF. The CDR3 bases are TGTGCCAGCAGGAAGGACAGGGTGGGGGAAGCTTTCTTT.